These 30 T cell receptor beta chains originate from one sample sequenced in a study of T cells in Graves' hyperthyroidism and ophthalmopathy. It was RNA transcripts that yielded the amplified TCR beta CDR3 regions. HTBI primers drove first-round RT-PCR of the TCR CDR3. TCRdb re-called the multiplex PCR reads with MiXCR, one entry per CDR3 protein. The sample records about 300,000 distinct CDR3 sequences, roughly a fifth being singletons. The sample comprised blood. These receptors were taken from a middle-aged man with Graves' ophthalmopathy.

In this sample, this clonotype turned up a few times. The V call is TRBV5-6, the J call TRBJ2-5, with a possible D match to TRBD1 (6 bases). The CDR3 sequence is 14 residues long. Trimming stripped 4 bases from V and 5 bases from J, with 15 bases between. Looked up from germline, CDR1 is SGHDT and CDR2 is YYEEEE. DNA for the CDR3: TGTGCCAGCAGCCCTCAGGGGCGCGTGGAGACCCAGTACTTC. Residues: CASSPQGRVETQYF.

This chain connects TRBV5-8 to TRBJ2-7; 15 bases map to TRBD2. J gave up 1 base and V 0 bases, and 2 bases lay outside the gene matches. Germline V gives CDR1 SGHTS, CDR2 YDEGEE. This CDR3 spans 17 amino acids. In nucleotides, the CDR3 is TGTGCCAGCAGCTTGGCCGGACTAGCGGGAGGGTCCTACGAGCAGTACTTC. The encoded protein is CASSLAGLAGGSYEQYF.

This clonotype was seen many times. The J gene is TRBJ2-7, the V gene TRBV7-9; 7 bases agree with TRBD2. The trim removed 5 bases at V and 7 bases at J, leaving 2 bases unmatched. Per the germline V gene, CDR1 is SEHNR and CDR2 is FQNEAQ (reference sequence). The length of the CDR3 is 11 residues. This CDR3 reads CASSPGREQYF. The CDR3 DNA is TGTGCCAGCAGCCCCGGGAGGGAGCAGTACTTC. Together with reference TRBV7-9 and TRBJ2-7, the CDR3 gives the full variable domain: DTGVSQNPRHKITKRGQNVTFRCDPISEHNRLYWYRQTLGQGPEFLTYFQNEAQLEKSRLLSDRFSAERPKGSFSTLEIQRTEQGDSAMYLCASSPGREQYFGPGTRLTVT.

The chain is built from TRBV6-1 and TRBJ1-5; tentatively, D is TRBD1 (6 bases). Germline assignment: CDR1 MNHNS and CDR2 SASEGT. V was cut by 5 bases and J by 8 bases, with 16 bases left in between. CDR3 length: 14 residues. The CDR3, as DNA: TGTGCCAGCAGTAACCAGAGGAGGGGGGAGCCCCAGCATTTT. It is translated as CASSNQRRGEPQHF.

The genes are TRBV10-3 and TRBJ2-7; D not certain. Germline V gene data show CDR1 as ENHRY and CDR2 as SYGVKD. The CDR3 has 15 amino acids. Trimming took off 4 bases at V and 5 bases at J, with 18 bases between the two ends. This CDR3 reads CAISGEGSRPDEQYF. Written as DNA, the CDR3 is TGTGCCATCAGTGGGGAAGGAAGCCGGCCCGACGAGCAGTACTTC.

There are many counts of this clonotype. The rearrangement uses TRBV20-1 and TRBJ2-7, with 9 bases identical to TRBD1. This CDR3 is built from 15 residues. Trimming removed 5 bases from V and 3 bases from J; junction bases left unmatched: 11. Germline lookup yields CDR1 DFQATT and CDR2 SNEGSKA (reference sequence). The CDR3 coding sequence is TGCAGTGCTCCACCCCTCGGGACAGGGATCTACGAGCAGTACTTC. As protein: CSAPPLGTGIYEQYF.

The chain couples TRBV19 to TRBJ2-2; D gene ambiguous. V was cut by 6 bases and J by 5 bases, with 16 bases left in between. There are 15 residues in the CDR3. Germline V gene lookup returns CDR1 LNHDA and CDR2 SQIVND (reference sequence). The CDR3 bases are TGTGCCAGTAGCTCCAGCGCCTTGAGGACCGGGGAGCTGTTTTTT. Amino acids: CASSSSALRTGELFF. Combining the CDR3 with reference TRBV19 and TRBJ2-2 gives the whole variable domain DGGITQSPKYLFRKEGQNVTLSCEQNLNHDAMYWYRQDPGQGLRLIYYSQIVNDFQKGDIAEGYSVSREKKESFPLTVTSAQKNPTAFYLCASSSSALRTGELFFGEGSRLTVL.

The V and J genes are TRBV4-2 and TRBJ1-2; D gene unclear. Trimming removed 0 bases from V and 4 bases from J, with 12 bases in between. Germline V CDR1 and CDR2: LGHNA, YNFKEQ. CDR3 length: 15 residues. The CDR3 region is CASSQELRAGYGYTF. CDR3 bases: TGTGCCAGCAGCCAAGAGTTGAGGGCTGGCTATGGCTACACCTTC.

This clonotype was recorded a few times. V and J are TRBV14 and TRBJ2-3; TRBD1 aligns across 7 bases. Germline V CDR1 and CDR2: SGHDN, FVKESK. The J segment lost 2 bases and the V segment lost 6 bases, leaving 8 bases of the junction unmatched. CDR3 length: 15 residues. This CDR3 reads CASSSTGDNTDTQYF. DNA for the CDR3: TGTGCCAGCAGTTCAACAGGGGACAACACAGATACGCAGTATTTT.

This clonotype was seen more than once but under ten times. This rearrangement joins TRBV10-2 to TRBJ2-2; 9 bases match TRBD1. The germline gives CDR1 WSHSY, CDR2 SAAADI. The CDR3 has 15 amino acids. V dropped 10 bases and J dropped 2; count of bases not matched to a gene: 8. The CDR3 DNA reads TGCGCCATCAAACCGGGACAGGGAAACACCGGGGAGCTGTTTTTT. As protein: CAIKPGQGNTGELFF.

The CDR3 DNA reads as TGTGCCAGCAGCCCTCCGACAGGGAACGGTGAAAAACTGTTTTTT. This codes for CASSPPTGNGEKLFF. The gene calls are TRBV28 and TRBJ1-4; 7 nucleotides line up with TRBD1. Trimming cost V 6 bases and J 7 bases; bases outside gene matches: 11. Germline V gene data show CDR1 as MDHEN and CDR2 as SYDVKM. This CDR3 spans 15 amino acids.

This clonotype was seen a handful of times. This sequence joins TRBV27 and TRBJ2-6, with 11 nucleotides matching TRBD1. The CDR3 sequence is 19 residues long. CDR1 and CDR2 (germline): MNHEY, SMNVEV (reference sequence). V gave up 5 bases and J gave up 0 bases; unmatched junction bases: 9. CDR3 coding DNA: TGTGCCAGCAGTCCACGGGGACAGGGGGGCTACTCTGGGGCCAACGTCCTGACTTTC. Protein product: CASSPRGQGGYSGANVLTF.

This clonotype was observed many times. The chain employs TRBV20-1 and TRBJ2-1; D is unresolved. The V gene lost 0 bases and the J gene lost 8 bases, with 17 bases spanning the gap. The CDR3 runs 15 residues. Germline CDR1 reads DFQATT; CDR2 reads SNEGSKA (reference sequence). The CDR3 sequence: CSARDHLLEQDEQFF. The CDR3 DNA sequence: TGCAGTGCTAGAGATCATTTGTTGGAGCAGGATGAGCAGTTCTTC.

This clonotype came up many times. The rearrangement uses TRBV12-3 or TRBV12-4 and TRBJ2-1; 15 bases align to TRBD2. This CDR3 contains 16 residues. The V and J ends lost 6 bases and 8 bases, in that order; junction bases with no gene match: 8. CDR3 in amino acids: CASSGFGTSGGHEQFF. CDR3 nucleotides: TGTGCCAGCAGCGGATTCGGGACTAGCGGGGGGCATGAGCAGTTCTTC.

This clonotype has more than one count but fewer than ten. This chain connects TRBV6-5 to TRBJ2-1; D gene unclear. The CDR3 consists of 15 residues. The germline V gene has CDR1 MNHEY and CDR2 SVGAGI. V was trimmed by 2 bases and J by 6 bases, leaving 14 bases between them. The CDR3 nucleotides are TGTGCCAGCAGTTACCGTAAAGACGGACCCAATGAGCAGTTCTTC. This encodes CASSYRKDGPNEQFF.

This clonotype was counted a few times. The chain carries TRBV5-4 and TRBJ2-7; D gene unclear. V was pared by 0 bases and J by 5 bases, with 12 bases between. The CDR3 is 14 residues long. Germline assignment: CDR1 SGHNT and CDR2 YYREEE (reference sequence). CDR3 protein: CASSLDPDGHEQYF. The CDR3 nucleotides are TGTGCCAGCAGCTTGGACCCCGACGGACACGAGCAGTACTTC.

This chain links TRBV28 with TRBJ1-3, with unresolved D. In germline, CDR1 is MDHEN, CDR2 SYDVKM. This CDR3 contains 16 residues. Trimming stripped 8 bases from V and 0 bases from J, with 17 bases between. The DNA of the CDR3 is TGTGCCAGCTGTGACCTGCGCTGGAGCTCTGGAAACACCATATATTTT. Its protein product is CASCDLRWSSGNTIYF.

The chain recombines TRBV19 with TRBJ2-3, with 7 bases matching TRBD2. J lost 1 base, V lost 5 bases, and 6 bases had no gene match. The CDR3 is made up of 15 amino acids. The germline gives CDR1 LNHDA, CDR2 SQIVND (reference sequence). CDR3 nucleotides: TGTGCCAGTAGTCAGCTAGCGGCGGGCACAGATACGCAGTATTTT. Its translation is CASSQLAAGTDTQYF. Filled out from reference TRBV19 and TRBJ2-3, the complete variable domain reads DGGITQSPKYLFRKEGQNVTLSCEQNLNHDAMYWYRQDPGQGLRLIYYSQIVNDFQKGDIAEGYSVSREKKESFPLTVTSAQKNPTAFYLCASSQLAAGTDTQYFGPGTRLTVL.

The V call is TRBV2, the J call TRBJ2-5; 12 positions match TRBD2. The CDR3 loop spans 18 amino acids. Germline CDR1 and CDR2: SNHLY and FYNNEI. With 2 bases clipped from V and 5 bases from J, the junction kept 12 bases outside the gene matches. Here the CDR3 reads CASSELAGGAFLRETQYF. CDR3 nucleotide sequence: TGTGCCAGCAGTGAACTAGCGGGAGGGGCTTTTCTCCGCGAGACCCAGTACTTC.

In its sample, this clonotype was seen a few times. The chain uses TRBV5-1 and TRBJ2-2; 7 bases are a match to TRBD1. From germline, CDR1 is SGHRS and CDR2 YFSETQ. The CDR3 has 15 amino acids. J lost 7 bases, V lost 4 bases, and 10 bases had no gene match. CDR3 loop: CASSASSTGIGELFF. The CDR3 bases are TGCGCCAGCAGCGCAAGTTCGACAGGGATCGGGGAGCTGTTTTTT.

V usage is TRBV19 and J usage is TRBJ1-4, with D unclear. Trimming took 3 bases from V and 6 from J, leaving 14 bases between them. Germline V lookup: CDR1 LNHDA, CDR2 SQIVND (reference sequence). The CDR3 runs to 15 residues. The CDR3 DNA reads as TGTGCCAGTAGTATCCAGTCGGGATGGGATGAAAAACTGTTTTTT. The encoded protein is CASSIQSGWDEKLFF.

To note about this clonotype: A much larger clone is a single base away; this may be a read error. This chain joins TRBV12-3 or TRBV12-4 and TRBJ1-5; unclear D gene. This CDR3 has 12 amino acids. V was trimmed by 6 bases and J by 5 bases, leaving 8 bases between them. CDR3: CASRDGDQPQHF. For the CDR3, the DNA is TGTGCCAGCAGGGACGGCGATCAGCCCCAGCATTTT.

The sample holds many counts of this clonotype. The chain employs TRBV29-1 and TRBJ2-3; D may correspond to TRBD1 or TRBD2 (5 bases each). V was cut by 5 bases and J by 2 bases, with 14 bases left in between. The CDR3 has 14 residues. From germline, CDR1 is SQVTM and CDR2 ANQGSEA. The CDR3 DNA sequence: TGCAGCGTTCCCGGGGACCGAGACACAGATACGCAGTATTTT. This encodes CSVPGDRDTDTQYF.

This clonotype was picked up a small number of times. The chain has TRBV27 and TRBJ2-7, with 10 positions matching TRBD1. After removal of 2 bases from V and 0 bases from J, the junction contained 1 base not matched to a gene. CDR1 is MNHEY and CDR2 is SMNVEV in the germline V gene (reference sequence). The CDR3 covers 15 residues. Here the CDR3 DNA reads TGTGCCAGCAGTTTAGGGACAGGGGCCTCCTACGAGCAGTACTTC. Amino acid sequence: CASSLGTGASYEQYF.

The table lists this clonotype with many counts. The chain has TRBV28 and TRBJ2-1, with D hard to call. Germline CDR1 reads MDHEN; CDR2 reads SYDVKM. With 7 bases removed from V and 5 bases from J, the gap between germline ends came to 9 bases. CDR3 length equals 12 residues. CDR3 region: CASIKGHNEQFF. The CDR3 DNA reads TGTGCCAGCATCAAGGGCCACAATGAGCAGTTCTTC.

V is TRBV11-3 and J is TRBJ2-2; the match to TRBD2 covers 10 bases. J lost 5 bases, V lost 4 bases, and 4 bases had no gene match. Germline loops: CDR1 SGHNT, CDR2 YENEEA. The CDR3 is 15 residues long. This CDR3 reads CASSSSGSETGELFF. The CDR3 bases are TGTGCCAGCAGCTCTAGCGGGAGTGAAACCGGGGAGCTGTTTTTT.

V is TRBV13 and J is TRBJ2-4; D gene uncertain. Germline CDR1 reads PRHDT; CDR2 reads FYEKMQ (reference sequence). Between the trimmed V and J ends, which lost 5 bases and 0 bases, there was a span of 14 bases. This CDR3 spans 16 amino acids. The CDR3 loop reads CASSPNRFVAKNIQYF. The DNA for the CDR3 is TGTGCCAGCAGCCCCAACCGGTTCGTAGCCAAAAACATTCAGTACTTC.

This clonotype appeared a few times. This rearrangement joins TRBV12-3 or TRBV12-4 to TRBJ2-1; no clear D. V was cut by 7 bases and J by 9 bases, with 10 bases left in between. The CDR3 has 11 residues. CDR3 coding DNA: TGTGCCAGCACCTTAACGAGTGAGCAGTTCTTC. Translated: CASTLTSEQFF.

This clonotype was seen more than once but under ten times. This rearrangement joins TRBV28 to TRBJ1-4, with 9 positions matching TRBD1. V lost 6 bases and J lost 8; bases outside the gene matches: 13. CDR1 and CDR2 (germline): MDHEN, SYDVKM. The CDR3 totals 16 residues. The CDR3 sequence: CASSNPPGQGTEKLFF. For the CDR3, the DNA is TGTGCCAGCAGCAATCCTCCGGGACAGGGTACGGAAAAACTGTTTTTT.

The chain uses TRBV7-9 and TRBJ2-3; 7 nucleotides line up with TRBD2. CDR3 length equals 17 residues. Germline loops: CDR1 SEHNR, CDR2 FQNEAQ (reference sequence). Unmatched junction bases numbered 15, after V lost 7 bases and J lost 2 bases. Here the CDR3 DNA reads TGTGCCAGCACCCTTACGGTCGGGGCGGGAGTCACAGATACGCAGTATTTT. The encoded protein is CASTLTVGAGVTDTQYF.